The 21 T cell receptor beta chains below all came from one sample that was sequenced in a study of cytomegalovirus exposure and HLA in healthy donors. Both 60 Vbeta primers and 13 Jbeta primers went into the PCR. The data were produced by immunoSEQ multiplex PCR, yet TCRdb's version contains in-frame clones alone and is incomplete. Among about 160,000 clones listed, around nine tenths were seen once. The specimen was PBMCs. The origin of the receptors is a woman between 25 and 40 years old in good health and CMV-seronegative.

The rearrangement joins TRBV28 to TRBJ2-2; 8 positions match TRBD1. The junction had 10 bases not matched to a gene; V was cut back by 5 bases and J by 5 bases. Per the germline V gene, CDR1 is MDHEN and CDR2 is SYDVKM. This CDR3 region has 16 residues. The CDR3 DNA sequence: TGTGCCAGCAGTCTCAGGACAGGGACGGGAACCGGGGAGCTGTTTTTT. Protein product: CASSLRTGTGTGELFF.

This chain uses TRBV27 with TRBJ2-7; possibly TRBD2 for D (5 bases). CDR1 is MNHEY, CDR2 SMNVEV, per germline (reference sequence). This CDR3 has 12 residues. V was trimmed by 6 bases and J by 5 bases, leaving 11 bases between them. CDR3 residues: CASSHSAHEQYF. CDR3 bases: TGTGCCAGCAGCCATAGCGCCCACGAGCAGTACTTC.

The V gene is TRBV5-1, the J gene TRBJ1-6, with TRBD1 as a possible D gene (6 bases). CDR3 length equals 15 residues. Germline V CDR1 and CDR2: SGHRS, YFSETQ. Trimming pared 0 bases from V and 5 bases from J, leaving 9 bases between. The chain's CDR3 is CASSLGGTNNSPLHF. The CDR3 DNA follows: TGCGCCAGCAGCTTGGGGGGGACAAATAATTCACCCCTCCACTTT.

The rearrangement joins TRBV18 to TRBJ2-3, with D possibly TRBD2 on 6 matching bases. With 3 bases removed from V and 5 bases from J, the gap between germline ends came to 9 bases. Germline CDR1 reads KGHSH; CDR2 reads LQKENI. CDR3 length: 13 amino acids. CDR3 DNA: TGTGCCAGCTCACCGCCCGGGGGAGATACGCAGTATTTT. It specifies CASSPPGGDTQYF.

V and J are TRBV7-8 and TRBJ2-7; 7 bases align to TRBD2. The V and J ends lost 1 base and 3 bases, in that order; junction bases with no gene match: 6. The CDR3 spans 15 residues. Germline CDR1 is SGHVS and CDR2 is FQNEAQ. The DNA of the CDR3 is TGTGCCAGCAGCTTAGGACCAGGGAGGGACTACGAGCAGTACTTC. It codes for CASSLGPGRDYEQYF.

This clone was observed a single time. The rearrangement links TRBV15 to TRBJ1-5; possibly TRBD1 for D (5 bases). Trimming took off 1 base at V and 0 bases at J, with 10 bases between the two ends. The CDR3 is 16 amino acids. From germline, CDR1 is LNHNV and CDR2 YYDKDF (reference sequence). CDR3: CATSRGGTISNQPQHF. For the CDR3, the DNA is TGTGCCACCAGCAGAGGGGGCACTATTAGCAATCAGCCCCAGCATTTT. Together with reference TRBV15 and TRBJ1-5, the CDR3 gives the full variable domain: DAMVIQNPRYQVTQFGKPVTLSCSQTLNHNVMYWYQQKSSQAPKLLFHYYDKDFNNEADTPDNFQSRRPNTSFCFLDIRSPGLGDTAMYLCATSRGGTISNQPQHFGDGTRLSIL.

V gene TRBV12-5 combines with J gene TRBJ2-5; D is undetermined. This CDR3 contains 11 residues. The ends were cut back, 7 bases at V and 4 bases at J, with 7 bases in the middle. Germline V CDR1 and CDR2: LGHNT, FRNRAP. CDR3 nucleotide sequence: TGTGCTAGTGCTCTTTTAGAGACCCAGTACTTC. Translated: CASALLETQYF.

This chain links TRBV28 with TRBJ1-1; TRBD1 aligns across 9 bases. Losses at the gene ends were 6 bases for V and 11 bases for J; bases not matched to a gene: 10. The CDR3 consists of 13 residues. Germline V CDR1 and CDR2: MDHEN, SYDVKM. In DNA, the CDR3 is TGTGCCAGCAGCCTCGGGACAGGGTTTGAGGCTTTCTTT. Protein sequence: CASSLGTGFEAFF.

The CDR3 DNA reads TGTGCCAGTAGTAAGGGGCTATATGAGACCCAGTACTTC. Protein: CASSKGLYETQYF. J is TRBJ2-5 and V is TRBV19; D might be TRBD1 (5 bases). V was trimmed by 4 bases and J by 5 bases, leaving 11 bases between them. The CDR3 has 13 residues. Per germline, CDR1 LNHDA and CDR2 SQIVND (reference sequence).

The rearrangement joins TRBV29-1 to TRBJ2-7; 7 nucleotides match TRBD1. V trimming: 7 bases; J trimming: 5 bases; junction bases outside the gene matches: 8. This CDR3 has 12 amino acids. Germline V CDR1 and CDR2: SQVTM, ANQGSEA. The CDR3 is CSALQGPNEQYF. The CDR3 region has the DNA TGCAGCGCGCTACAGGGGCCCAACGAGCAGTACTTC.

The V and J genes are TRBV7-2 and TRBJ2-4; 7 nucleotides line up with TRBD1. The CDR3 contains 14 residues. Trimming took 0 bases from V and 7 from J; bases not matched to a gene: 3. Germline V gene lookup returns CDR1 SGHTA and CDR2 FQGNSA. The CDR3 here is CASSLAGGGNIQYF. The DNA of the CDR3 is TGTGCCAGCAGCTTAGCAGGGGGCGGTAACATTCAGTACTTC.

This sequence joins TRBV6-1 and TRBJ2-7; 13 bases line up with TRBD2. Germline V CDR1 and CDR2: MNHNS, SASEGT. The CDR3 runs to 15 residues. J was trimmed by 4 bases and V by 7 bases; bases with no gene match: 7. The CDR3 bases are TGTGCCAGCATCCCAGGACTAGCGGGAGTATACGAGCAGTACTTC. Its translation is CASIPGLAGVYEQYF.

V gene TRBV9 combines with J gene TRBJ2-7; possibly TRBD2 for D (6 bases). CDR3 length: 15 residues. Germline-derived CDR1 and CDR2 are SGDLS and YYNGEE. The V and J ends lost 4 bases and 4 bases respectively, with 18 bases between them. The CDR3 DNA is TGTGCCAGCAGCATGCGGGAAGGGTATTCTTACGAGCAGTACTTC. Its protein is CASSMREGYSYEQYF.

The genes are TRBV6-1 and TRBJ2-7, with 9 bases lining up with TRBD2. Germline CDR1 is MNHNS and CDR2 is SASEGT. With 7 bases clipped from V and 3 bases from J, the junction kept 4 bases outside the gene matches. The CDR3 consists of 13 residues. The CDR3 bases are TGTGCCAGCAATAGCGGGAGCTACTACGAGCAGTACTTC. The encoded protein is CASNSGSYYEQYF.

The V and J genes are TRBV11-2 and TRBJ2-7; D remains unclear. With 0 bases removed from V and 5 bases from J, the gap between germline ends came to 8 bases. This CDR3 region has 13 residues. In germline, CDR1 is SGHAT, CDR2 FQNNGV. The CDR3 region has the DNA TGTGCCAGCAGCTTAGATCGTGTTGACGAGCAGTACTTC. Amino acids: CASSLDRVDEQYF. The variable domain in full, completed from reference TRBV11-2 and TRBJ2-7, reads EAGVAQSPRYKIIEKRQSVAFWCNPISGHATLYWYQQILGQGPKLLIQFQNNGVVDDSQLPKDRFSAERLKGVDSTLKIQPAKLEDSAVYLCASSLDRVDEQYFGPGTRLTVT.

CDR3 loop: CASSQDYRGPTGELFF. The DNA for the CDR3 is TGCGCCAGCAGCCAAGACTACAGGGGGCCAACCGGGGAGCTGTTTTTT. V and J are TRBV4-3 and TRBJ2-2; TRBD1 agrees at 9 bases. From germline, CDR1 is LGHNA and CDR2 YSLEER. V was clipped by 0 bases and J by 5 bases; unmatched bases: 4. This CDR3 contains 16 residues.

The table lists this clone with a few counts. This sequence joins TRBV5-6 and TRBJ1-4, with D tentatively TRBD1 (5 bases). This CDR3 has 15 amino acids. V lost 2 bases, J lost 3 bases, and 11 bases lay in between. Germline-derived CDR1 and CDR2 are SGHDT and YYEEEE. In nucleotides, the CDR3 is TGTGCCAGCAGCTTTCAGGGTTTAGCTAATGAAAAACTGTTTTTT. Protein sequence: CASSFQGLANEKLFF. The variable domain in full, with the rest retrieved from reference TRBV5-6 and TRBJ1-4, is DAGVTQSPTHLIKTRGQQVTLRCSPKSGHDTVSWYQQALGQGPQFIFQYYEEEERQRGNFPDRFSGHQFPNYSSELNVNALLLGDSALYLCASSFQGLANEKLFFGSGTQLSVL.

This chain joins TRBV4-1 and TRBJ1-2; 7 nucleotides align to TRBD1. The CDR3 has 13 residues. V was clipped by 4 bases and J by 4 bases; unmatched bases: 3. Germline loops: CDR1 MGHRA, CDR2 YSYEKL. Here the CDR3 DNA reads TGCGCCAGCAGCCCGGACAGGTTCTATGGCTACACCTTC. Amino acids: CASSPDRFYGYTF.

The V and J genes are TRBV5-1 and TRBJ1-2, with unresolved D. Germline V CDR1 and CDR2: SGHRS, YFSETQ. The CDR3 is 13 residues long. V lost 0 bases, J lost 10 bases, and 13 bases lay in between. CDR3 sequence reads: CASSLAQAPNYTF. The CDR3 DNA reads as TGCGCCAGCAGCTTGGCCCAGGCCCCGAACTACACCTTC.

This chain uses TRBV5-1 with TRBJ2-5; D possibly corresponds to TRBD1 (7 bases). The CDR3 sequence is 13 residues long. Germline lookup yields CDR1 SGHRS and CDR2 YFSETQ. Trimming stripped 5 bases from V and 3 bases from J, with 11 bases between. CDR3 in DNA: TGCGCCAGCAGGGGGGGACAGAAAGAGACCCAGTACTTC. Its protein is CASRGGQKETQYF.

This rearrangement joins TRBV7-7 to TRBJ2-5; the D gene is possibly TRBD2 (6 bases). Germline V gene lookup returns CDR1 SSHAT and CDR2 FNYEAQ (reference sequence). The CDR3 is 14 residues long. V lost 1 base to trimming and J lost 2 bases, with 8 bases between them. The CDR3: CASSLGGLQETQYF. The CDR3 region has the DNA TGTGCCAGCAGCTTAGGGGGACTTCAAGAGACCCAGTACTTC.